What follows is one T cell receptor (beta chain) and its context. The sample comes from a study of T cells after somatic rescue of genetic block. Generated by immunoSEQ multiplex PCR, the TCRdb table keeps only in-frame clones and is missing some. The profile shows roughly 15,000 clones, 65% to 75% of them singletons. V was clipped by 3 bases and J by 0 bases, with 11 bases between them. This CDR3 has 15 residues. Per the germline V gene, CDR1 is PRHDT and CDR2 is FYEKMQ (reference sequence). The sequencing input was peripheral blood mononuclear cells (PBMCs). The source of this sequence is a boy between 5 and 17 years old. V usage is TRBV13 and J usage is TRBJ1-1; TRBD1 is a possible D gene (5 bases). The CDR3 protein is CASSLGVTMNTEAFF. CDR3 DNA sequence: TGTGCCAGCAGCTTGGGGGTAACGATGAACACTGAAGCTTTCTTT.